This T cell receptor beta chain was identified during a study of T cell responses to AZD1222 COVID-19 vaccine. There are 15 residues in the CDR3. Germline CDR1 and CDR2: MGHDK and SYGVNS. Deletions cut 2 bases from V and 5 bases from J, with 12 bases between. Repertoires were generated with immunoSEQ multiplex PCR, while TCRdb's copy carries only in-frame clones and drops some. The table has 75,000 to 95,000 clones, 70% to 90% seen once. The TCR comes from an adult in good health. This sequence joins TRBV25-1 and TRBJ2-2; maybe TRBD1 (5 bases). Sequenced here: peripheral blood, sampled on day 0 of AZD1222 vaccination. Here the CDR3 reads CASSEEGAGTGELFF. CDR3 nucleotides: TGTGCCAGCAGTGAAGAAGGGGCTGGGACCGGGGAGCTGTTTTTT.